This T cell receptor (beta chain) was sequenced for a study of blood T cell repertoires in COVID-19. Study-level background: Sample material is recorded as cDNA or gDNA derived from T cells, B-cell-depleted T cells, or PBMCs.

Sequenced by immunoSEQ multiplex PCR; TCRdb stores in-frame clones only, minus some. The table records around 100,000 clones, about nine tenths of them present only once. J gave up 2 bases and V 8 bases, and 12 bases lay outside the gene matches. The germline V gene has CDR1 SNHLY and CDR2 FYNNEI. CDR3 length equals 16 residues. The TCR was taken from a man between 50 and 59 years old with acute or convalescent COVID-19. Specimen: peripheral blood. The V gene is TRBV2, the J gene TRBJ2-5; 9 positions match TRBD2. In nucleotides, the CDR3 is TGTGCCAGCCTGCCCGGGACTAGCTTACTACAAGAGACCCAGTACTTC. This translates into CASLPGTSLLQETQYF.